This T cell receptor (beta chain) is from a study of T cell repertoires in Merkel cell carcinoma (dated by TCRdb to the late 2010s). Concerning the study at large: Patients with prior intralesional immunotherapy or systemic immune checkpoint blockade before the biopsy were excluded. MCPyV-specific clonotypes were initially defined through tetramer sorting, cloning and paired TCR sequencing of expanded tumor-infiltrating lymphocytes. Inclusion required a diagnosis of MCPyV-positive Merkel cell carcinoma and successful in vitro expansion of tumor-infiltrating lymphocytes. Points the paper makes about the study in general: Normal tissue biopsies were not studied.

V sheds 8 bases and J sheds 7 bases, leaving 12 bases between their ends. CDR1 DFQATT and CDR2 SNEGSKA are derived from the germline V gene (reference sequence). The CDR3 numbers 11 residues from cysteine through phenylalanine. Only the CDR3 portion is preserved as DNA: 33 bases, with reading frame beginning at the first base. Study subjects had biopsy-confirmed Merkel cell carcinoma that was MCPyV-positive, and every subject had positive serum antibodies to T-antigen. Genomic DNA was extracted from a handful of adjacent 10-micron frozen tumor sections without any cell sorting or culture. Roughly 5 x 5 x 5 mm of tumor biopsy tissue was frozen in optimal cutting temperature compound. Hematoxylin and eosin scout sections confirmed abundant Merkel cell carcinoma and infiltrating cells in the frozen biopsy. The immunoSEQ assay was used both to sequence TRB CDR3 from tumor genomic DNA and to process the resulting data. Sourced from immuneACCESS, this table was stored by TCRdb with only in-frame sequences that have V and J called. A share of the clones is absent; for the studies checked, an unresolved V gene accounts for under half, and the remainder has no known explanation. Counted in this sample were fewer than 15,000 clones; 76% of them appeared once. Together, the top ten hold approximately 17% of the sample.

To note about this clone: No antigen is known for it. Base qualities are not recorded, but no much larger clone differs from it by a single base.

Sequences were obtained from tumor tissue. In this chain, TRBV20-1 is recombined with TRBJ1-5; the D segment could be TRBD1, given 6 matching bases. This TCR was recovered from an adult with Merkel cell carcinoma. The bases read TGCAGTATACAACAGGGCCAGCCCCAGCATTTT. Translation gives CSIQQGQPQHF.